These 26 T cell receptor beta chains were all obtained from the same sample, sequenced in a study of CD8+CD57+ T cells in acquired aplastic anemia (dated by TCRdb to about 2018). Sequencing was performed on an Illumina HiSeq 2000. TCR beta VDJ combination and CDR3 sequence profiling used genomic DNA as the template. Using fastp at Q25 and MiXCR, TCRdb reprocessed the public reads and kept productive beta chains. Entries that share a CDR3 protein sequence are merged under the most common genes and DNA. The sample table shows around 400,000 distinct CDR3 sequences, and around 72% are seen once. Jointly, the top ten make up 4% of the sample. The sequencing sample was made of sorted CD4+, CD8+, or CD8+CD57+ T cells (not recorded which) from PBMCs. Every receptor here comes from a human donor in good health, serving as a control.

The V call is TRBV20-1, the J call TRBJ2-3; 15 bases match TRBD2. V lost 5 bases to trimming and J lost 5 bases; unmatched junction nucleotides: 8. Germline lookup yields CDR1 DFQATT and CDR2 SNEGSKA (reference sequence). CDR3 length equals 16 residues. The CDR3 sequence is CSASRTSGGAVDTQYF. CDR3 DNA sequence: TGCAGTGCTTCCCGGACTAGCGGGGGGGCAGTAGATACGCAGTATTTT.

A word on this clonotype: The junction and the germline gene differ at one end; a read error may be behind it. V is TRBV7-2 and J is TRBJ2-5; D may be TRBD2 (5 bases). The CDR3 has 14 amino acids. CDR1 and CDR2 from the germline V gene are SGHTA and FQGNSA. Here the CDR3 reads CASSHSSHQETKYF. The CDR3 DNA follows: TGTGCCAGCAGCCACTCTAGCCACCAAGAGACCAAGTACTTC.

The rearrangement joins TRBV7-2 to TRBJ2-1; D remains ambiguous. Germline CDR1 SGHTA, CDR2 FQGNSA. The V end lost 5 bases, the J end lost 9 bases, and 8 bases lay between the germline ends. The CDR3 has 11 residues. The DNA for the CDR3 is TGTGCCAGCAGCCCAGATTTTGAGCAGTTCTTC. It codes for CASSPDFEQFF.

The chain recombines TRBV5-1 with TRBJ2-5; D is unresolved. V dropped 4 bases and J dropped 5 bases, with 18 bases sitting between them. Germline CDR1 reads SGHRS; CDR2 reads YFSETQ. This CDR3 is built from 15 residues. The CDR3 DNA sequence: TGCGCCAGCAGCCCGGCCACTATCAATGAGGAGACCCAGTACTTC. Its protein is CASSPATINEETQYF.

Comments on this clonotype: The conserved phenylalanine or tryptophan normally closing the CDR3 is absent here, so this likely arose from a read error. The DNA is omitted, as the CDR3 cannot be located on it reliably, and the CDR3 follows TCRdb's listing. The chain is built from TRBV9 and TRBJ2-5; no DNA check was done on the table's D call, TRBD2. Per the germline V gene, CDR1 is SGDLS and CDR2 is YYNGEE. The CDR3 contains 13 residues when both ends are counted. Here the CDR3 reads CASSEFPSTNEKL.

V is TRBV2 and J is TRBJ1-1; the D is unclear. V lost 8 bases and J 5 bases, leaving 6 bases between the germline ends. The germline V gene encodes CDR1 SNHLY and CDR2 FYNNEI. The CDR3 spans 10 residues. Here the CDR3 reads CASAFTEAFF. The CDR3 bases are TGTGCCAGCGCTTTTACTGAAGCTTTCTTT.

V is TRBV19 and J is TRBJ1-2; D possibly corresponds to TRBD1 (5 bases). The CDR3 is made up of 15 amino acids. CDR1 is LNHDA and CDR2 is SQIVND in the germline V gene (reference sequence). The CDR3 region has the DNA TGTATCAGTAGGGCTGGAGAGGGGAGGGGTGGGGGCTACACCTTC. This sequence encodes CISRAGEGRGGGYTF.

Ten or more counts support this clonotype. The chain uses TRBV7-2 and TRBJ1-4; no clear D gene. The CDR3 extends over 13 amino acids. V shed 2 bases and J shed 7 bases, with 8 bases lying between them. Germline V gene lookup returns CDR1 SGHTA and CDR2 FQGNSA. The CDR3 region is CASSLYASEKLFF. In DNA form, the CDR3 reads TGTGCCAGCAGCTTATACGCGAGTGAAAAACTGTTTTTT.

About this clonotype: Compared with germline, one end of the junction differs, possibly owing to a read error. V gene TRBV7-9 combines with J gene TRBJ2-5, with D possibly being TRBD1 (5 bases). CDR1 is SEHNR, CDR2 FQNEAQ, per germline (reference sequence). The CDR3 contains 14 residues. CDR3 sequence reads: CASSLVTDEQSFGF. CDR3 bases: TGTGCCAGCAGCTTAGTGACAGACGAGCAGTCCTTCGGGTTC.

The V gene is TRBV7-2, the J gene TRBJ1-5; the match to TRBD1 covers 10 bases. Looked up from germline, CDR1 is SGHTA and CDR2 is FQGNSA. This CDR3 is 15 amino acids long. Trimming took 8 bases from V and 16 from J; bases not matched to a gene: 20. The CDR3 loop reads CASLSDRGIGYTFHF. CDR3 in DNA: TGTGCCAGCCTTTCGGACAGGGGGATAGGCTACACCTTCCATTTT.

This clonotype was counted between two and nine times. V is TRBV6-1 and J is TRBJ2-1; 8 bases are shared with TRBD2. J gave up 6 bases and V 6 bases, and 10 bases lay outside the gene matches. The germline V gene has CDR1 MNHNS and CDR2 SASEGT. The CDR3 is made up of 15 amino acids. The CDR3 reads CASRDSVAGLNEQFF. In nucleotides, the CDR3 is TGTGCCAGCAGGGATTCGGTAGCGGGGCTCAATGAGCAGTTCTTC.

The chain joins TRBV20-1 to TRBJ2-7, with 10 nucleotides matching TRBD1. CDR1 and CDR2 from the germline V gene are DFQATT and SNEGSKA (reference sequence). After removal of 3 bases from V and 2 bases from J, the junction contained 4 bases not matched to a gene. The CDR3 sequence is 14 residues long. CDR3 bases: TGCAGTGCTAGTGGGGGACAGGGGCCCTACGAGCAGTACTTC. Its protein is CSASGGQGPYEQYF.

This clonotype turned up a few times. The CDR3 DNA is TGTGCCAGCTACGGGGGTCCACCCCTCCACTTT. This sequence encodes CASYGGPPLHF. The chain uses TRBV7-6 and TRBJ1-6, with D perhaps matching TRBD1 (5 bases). Germline V gene sequence: CDR1 SGHVS, CDR2 FNYEAQ. The CDR3 runs to 11 residues. Trimming pared 8 bases from V and 11 bases from J, leaving 10 bases between.

V usage is TRBV20-1 and J usage is TRBJ1-1; D uncertain. This CDR3 is built from 12 residues. Trimming pared 1 base from V and 12 bases from J, leaving 15 bases between. Germline CDR1 is DFQATT and CDR2 is SNEGSKA (reference sequence). The CDR3 reads CSARGPRLHTFF. In nucleotides, the CDR3 is TGCAGTGCTAGAGGACCCCGTCTACACACTTTCTTT.

This clonotype was counted only a few times. This chain uses TRBV29-1 with TRBJ2-7, with a tentative D call TRBD2 (6 bases). Germline lookup yields CDR1 SQVTM and CDR2 ANQGSEA. CDR3 length: 13 residues. Trimming pared 4 bases from V and 5 bases from J, leaving 15 bases between. CDR3 bases: TGCAGCGTTGTGGAGGGAGAACGGAACGAGCAGTACTTC. It codes for CSVVEGERNEQYF.

Ten or more counts support this clonotype. The chain carries TRBV9 and TRBJ2-5, with TRBD2 matching over 9 bases. The J call is doubtful: the DNA matches TRBJ2-3 better. The CDR3 loop spans 16 amino acids. CDR1 SGDLS and CDR2 YYNGEE come from the germline V gene. The CDR3 sequence: CASSVTAGGNTDTQYF. The CDR3 DNA follows: TGTGCCAGCAGCGTAACAGCGGGGGGTAACACAGATACGCAGTATTTT.

This clonotype was recorded once. This chain links TRBV12-3 or TRBV12-4 with TRBJ2-7; D unresolved. V gave up 5 bases and J gave up 7 bases, with 15 bases separating them. This CDR3 is built from 13 residues. CDR3 sequence (DNA): TGTGCCAGCAGTATAGATAGTGACGGGGAGCAGTACTTC. The encoded protein is CASSIDSDGEQYF.

This clonotype was detected a few times. This may be a read error: a much more frequent sequence differs by one nucleotide. V and J are TRBV7-2 and TRBJ2-5, with D perhaps matching TRBD2 (5 bases). From germline, CDR1 is SGHTA and CDR2 FQGNSA. The CDR3 loop spans 13 amino acids. V was trimmed by 1 base and J by 6 bases, leaving 9 bases between them. Written as DNA, the CDR3 is TGTGCCAGCAGCTTAGTGCGGGTACAGACCCAGTACTTC. This codes for CASSLVRVQTQYF.

Comments on this clonotype: This sequence may be a read error, since a much larger clone differs from it by one base. V gene TRBV30 combines with J gene TRBJ2-1; unclear D gene. The CDR3 runs to 13 residues. Between the trimmed V and J ends, which lost 1 base and 6 bases, there was a span of 10 bases. Germline V gives CDR1 GTSNPN, CDR2 SVGIG (reference sequence). The CDR3 DNA sequence: TGTGCCTGGAGTGCGAACCCGGTCAATGAGCAGTTCTTC. Translation gives CAWSANPVNEQFF.

This clonotype was seen only once. The chain uses TRBV7-3 and TRBJ2-3; 8 positions match TRBD1. V shed 2 bases and J 5 bases; nucleotides not matched to a gene: 6. The CDR3 consists of 15 residues. The germline V gene encodes CDR1 SGHTA and CDR2 FQGTGA. The CDR3 protein is CASSLQGAGGDTQYF. CDR3 nucleotide sequence: TGTGCCAGCAGCTTACAGGGGGCAGGGGGAGATACGCAGTATTTT. The full variable domain, its missing parts supplied by reference TRBV7-3 and TRBJ2-3, is GAGVSQTPSNKVTEKGKYVELRCDPISGHTALYWYRQSLGQGPEFLIYFQGTGAADDSGLPNDRFFAVRPEGSVSTLKIQRTERGDSAVYLCASSLQGAGGDTQYFGPGTRLTVL.

The J gene is TRBJ2-3, the V gene TRBV5-4; TRBD1 aligns across 8 bases. The CDR3 is made up of 13 amino acids. The V gene's germline CDR1 is SGHNT and CDR2 YYREEE (reference sequence). The ends lost 4 bases at V and 5 bases at J; junction bases unmatched: 3. The CDR3, as DNA: TGTGCCAGCAGCAAGACAGGGGAAGATACGCAGTATTTT. Protein sequence: CASSKTGEDTQYF.

Regarding this clonotype: A junction boundary mismatches the germline segment, possibly from a read error. This chain links TRBV5-1 with TRBJ2-5, with 11 nucleotides matching TRBD2. Germline assignment: CDR1 SGHRS and CDR2 YFSETQ. The CDR3 spans 14 residues. CDR3 bases: TGTGCCAGCAGCCGGGGACTAGCGGCCGCGACCCAGTACTTC. It codes for CASSRGLAAATQYF.

The chain couples TRBV25-1 to TRBJ1-1; 7 nucleotides line up with TRBD1. J gave up 4 bases and V 6 bases, and 14 bases lay outside the gene matches. Germline CDR1 and CDR2: MGHDK and SYGVNS. There are 16 residues in the CDR3. CDR3 sequence: CASRESTGVAGTEAFF. The CDR3 bases are TGTGCCAGCAGGGAAAGCACAGGGGTCGCAGGCACTGAAGCTTTCTTT.

The chain uses TRBV12-3 or TRBV12-4 and TRBJ1-6, with 8 nucleotides matching TRBD1. The trim removed 7 bases at V and 7 bases at J, leaving 6 bases unmatched. The CDR3 loop spans 14 amino acids. The CDR3 reads CASIGTGLNSPLHF. The CDR3, as DNA: TGTGCCAGCATCGGGACAGGACTCAATTCACCCCTCCACTTT.

This clonotype was found a few times. The chain recombines TRBV29-1 with TRBJ1-2, with TRBD1 as a possible D gene (5 bases). The CDR3 length is 12 residues. Deletions cut 6 bases from V and 7 bases from J, with 15 bases between. The V gene's germline CDR1 is SQVTM and CDR2 ANQGSEA. CDR3 nucleotide sequence: TGCAGCGTCCTCGGAGGGGTGGTTGGCTACACCTTC. Amino acid sequence: CSVLGGVVGYTF.

Ten or more counts support this clonotype. The chain uses TRBV18 and TRBJ2-5; unclear D gene. Trimming left V 2 bases short and J 1 base short, with 8 bases between. Germline V gene data show CDR1 as KGHSH and CDR2 as LQKENI. There are 14 residues in the CDR3. The CDR3 loop is CASSPSGSQETQYF. CDR3 DNA: TGTGCCAGCTCACCATCTGGCAGCCAAGAGACCCAGTACTTC.